The 6 T cell receptor beta chains reported below all come from one sample, sequenced in a study of cytomegalovirus exposure and HLA in healthy donors. Primers for the PCR totalled 60 Vbeta and 13 Jbeta. This table comes from immunoSEQ multiplex PCR, and its TCRdb copy is limited to in-frame clones, with some not included. The table has 150,000 to 160,000 clones, 70% to 90% seen once. Sequencing was done on a sample of PBMCs. The receptors shown here come from a woman aged 40 to 50 in good health and CMV-seropositive.

This clone was found a few times. A much bigger clone sits one base away, suggesting this may be a read error. The genes are TRBV4-1 and TRBJ2-3; D might be TRBD2 (6 bases). The germline V gene has CDR1 MGHRA and CDR2 YSYEKL. The germline V and J ends were trimmed by 0 bases and 3 bases, with 16 bases remaining between them. The CDR3 spans 17 residues. CDR3 sequence: CASSQDHGNGGTDTQYF. The CDR3 DNA sequence: TGCGCCAGCAGCCAAGATCACGGGAACGGAGGGACAGATACGCAGTATTTT.

CDR3 DNA: TGTGCCAGCAAACAGGGATACGGGGAGCTGTTTTTT. This encodes CASKQGYGELFF. The chain is built from TRBV25-1 and TRBJ2-2; weak D call: TRBD1 (6 bases). Germline V gives CDR1 MGHDK, CDR2 SYGVNS. The V end lost 7 bases, the J end lost 7 bases, and 10 bases lay between the germline ends. This CDR3 is built from 12 residues.

V gene TRBV30 combines with J gene TRBJ2-2, with TRBD2 matching 11 bases. V gave up 8 bases and J gave up 0 bases; unmatched junction bases: 5. From germline, CDR1 is GTSNPN and CDR2 SVGIG (reference sequence). The CDR3 length is 15 residues. The CDR3 region has the DNA TGTGCCGCACCGGGACTAGCGGCGAACACCGGGGAGCTGTTTTTT. Protein sequence: CAAPGLAANTGELFF.

This clone was counted only a few times. The CDR3 DNA sequence: TGTGCCAGCAGTGAAATGAGCGGCAAGTCCTACGAGCAGTACTTC. Translating gives CASSEMSGKSYEQYF. This chain uses TRBV2 with TRBJ2-7; perhaps TRBD2 as D (5 bases). There are 15 residues in the CDR3. In germline, CDR1 is SNHLY, CDR2 FYNNEI. The V end was cut by 2 bases, the J end by 1 base, with 12 bases between. The whole variable domain, remainder taken from reference TRBV2 and TRBJ2-7, is EPEVTQTPSHQVTQMGQEVILRCVPISNHLYFYWYRQILGQKVEFLVSFYNNEISEKSEIFDDQFSVERPDGSNFTLKIRSTKLEDSAMYFCASSEMSGKSYEQYFGPGTRLTVT.

The chain uses TRBV18 and TRBJ1-5; a possible D gene is TRBD1 (5 bases). Trimming shortened V by 2 bases and J by 7 bases, and 18 bases separated the two germline ends. Germline V gene lookup returns CDR1 KGHSH and CDR2 LQKENI. This CDR3 has 16 residues. The CDR3 sequence: CASSPGWGSSRQPQHF. For the CDR3, the DNA is TGTGCCAGCTCACCAGGTTGGGGCTCTTCACGGCAGCCCCAGCATTTT.

The chain uses TRBV28 and TRBJ1-3, with a possible D match to TRBD1 (6 bases). Germline V gives CDR1 MDHEN, CDR2 SYDVKM. The germline V and J ends were trimmed by 10 bases and 1 base, with 29 bases remaining between them. The CDR3 is 19 amino acids. The CDR3 is CATVSPSGAPVLSGNTIYF. CDR3 in DNA: TGTGCCACCGTCTCTCCTTCAGGGGCGCCGGTTCTATCTGGAAACACCATATATTTT.